This TCR beta chain stems from a study of control samples from healthy donors and cancer patients. The method was immunoSEQ multiplex PCR; TCRdb's version includes in-frame clones alone and lacks a portion of them. Of approximately 86,000 clones in the sample, 85% are singletons; the top ten hold more than 2%. V shed 2 bases and J shed 6 bases, with 14 bases lying between them. Germline assignment: CDR1 SGHRS and CDR2 YFSETQ. The CDR3 extends over 14 amino acids. V is TRBV5-1 and J is TRBJ1-1, with D maybe TRBD1 (5 bases). This sequence originates from a woman in her thirties or forties in good health. The sequencing sample was made of blood. The CDR3 region has the DNA TGCGCCAGCAGCTTCCCCGACAGTACTGCTGAAGCTTTCTTT. This codes for CASSFPDSTAEAFF.